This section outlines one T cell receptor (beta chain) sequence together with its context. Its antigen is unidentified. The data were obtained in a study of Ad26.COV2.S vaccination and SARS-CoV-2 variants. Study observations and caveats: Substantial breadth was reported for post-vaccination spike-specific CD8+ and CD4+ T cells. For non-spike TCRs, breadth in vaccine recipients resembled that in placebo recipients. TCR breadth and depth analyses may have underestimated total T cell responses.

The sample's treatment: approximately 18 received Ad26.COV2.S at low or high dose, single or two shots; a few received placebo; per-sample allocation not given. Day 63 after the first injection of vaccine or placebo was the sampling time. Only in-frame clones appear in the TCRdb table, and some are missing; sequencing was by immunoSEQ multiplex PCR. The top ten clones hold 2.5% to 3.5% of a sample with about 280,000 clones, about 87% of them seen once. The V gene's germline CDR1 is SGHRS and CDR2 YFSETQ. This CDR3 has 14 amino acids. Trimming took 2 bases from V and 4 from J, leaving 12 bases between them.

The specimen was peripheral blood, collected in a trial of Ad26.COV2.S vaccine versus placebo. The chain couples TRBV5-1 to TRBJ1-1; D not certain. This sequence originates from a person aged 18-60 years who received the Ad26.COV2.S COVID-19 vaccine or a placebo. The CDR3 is CASSFLGIGTEAFF. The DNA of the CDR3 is TGCGCCAGCAGCTTCCTAGGGATAGGCACTGAAGCTTTCTTT.